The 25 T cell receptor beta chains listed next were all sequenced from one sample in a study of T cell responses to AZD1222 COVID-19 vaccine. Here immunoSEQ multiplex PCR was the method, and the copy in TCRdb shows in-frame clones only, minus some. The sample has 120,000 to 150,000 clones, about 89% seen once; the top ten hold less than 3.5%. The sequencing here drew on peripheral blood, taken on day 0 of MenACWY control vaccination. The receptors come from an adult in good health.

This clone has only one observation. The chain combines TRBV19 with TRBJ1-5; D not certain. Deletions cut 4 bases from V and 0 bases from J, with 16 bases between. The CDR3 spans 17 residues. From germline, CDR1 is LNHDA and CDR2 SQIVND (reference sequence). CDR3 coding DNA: TGTGCCAGTAGTACGCCCGTCGCCCGGGATAGCAATCAGCCCCAGCATTTT. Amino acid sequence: CASSTPVARDSNQPQHF.

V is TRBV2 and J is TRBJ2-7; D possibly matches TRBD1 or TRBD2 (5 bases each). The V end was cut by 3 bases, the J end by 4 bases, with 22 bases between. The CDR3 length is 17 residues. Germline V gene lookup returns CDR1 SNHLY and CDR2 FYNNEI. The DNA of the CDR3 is TGTGCCAGCAGTGATAGCCCCTTGGGCAGGGAGAAATACGAGCAGTACTTC. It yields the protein CASSDSPLGREKYEQYF.

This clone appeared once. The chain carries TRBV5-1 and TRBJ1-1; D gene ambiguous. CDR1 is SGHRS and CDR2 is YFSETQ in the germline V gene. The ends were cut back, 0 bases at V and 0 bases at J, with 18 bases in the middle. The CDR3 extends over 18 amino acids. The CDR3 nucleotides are TGCGCCAGCAGCTTGGCCGGACTCTCAGTCCAAATGAACACTGAAGCTTTCTTT. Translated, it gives CASSLAGLSVQMNTEAFF.

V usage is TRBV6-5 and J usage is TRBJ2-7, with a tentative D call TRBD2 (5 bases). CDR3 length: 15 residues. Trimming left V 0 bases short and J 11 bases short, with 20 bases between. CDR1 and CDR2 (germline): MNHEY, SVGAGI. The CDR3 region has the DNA TGTGCCAGCAGTTACTCGAGGCCTAGCCCTTACCCCGAGTACTTC. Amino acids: CASSYSRPSPYPEYF.

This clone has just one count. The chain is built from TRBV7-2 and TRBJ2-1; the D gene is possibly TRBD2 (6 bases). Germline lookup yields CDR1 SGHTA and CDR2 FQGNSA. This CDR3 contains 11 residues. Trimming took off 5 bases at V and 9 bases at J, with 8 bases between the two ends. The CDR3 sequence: CASSQAGEQFF. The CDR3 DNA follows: TGTGCCAGCAGCCAAGCGGGTGAGCAGTTCTTC.

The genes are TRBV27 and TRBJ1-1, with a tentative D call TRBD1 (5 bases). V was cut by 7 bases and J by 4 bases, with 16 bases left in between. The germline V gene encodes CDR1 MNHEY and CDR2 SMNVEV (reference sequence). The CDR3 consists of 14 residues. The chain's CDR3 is CASTAWGRGTEAFF. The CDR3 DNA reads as TGTGCCAGCACCGCCTGGGGTAGGGGCACTGAAGCTTTCTTT.

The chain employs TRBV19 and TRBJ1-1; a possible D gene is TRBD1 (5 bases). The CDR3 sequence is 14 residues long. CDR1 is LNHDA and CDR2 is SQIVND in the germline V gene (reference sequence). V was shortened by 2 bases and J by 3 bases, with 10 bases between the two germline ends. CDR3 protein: CASSISLGDTEAFF. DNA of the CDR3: TGTGCCAGTAGTATATCGTTAGGGGACACTGAAGCTTTCTTT.

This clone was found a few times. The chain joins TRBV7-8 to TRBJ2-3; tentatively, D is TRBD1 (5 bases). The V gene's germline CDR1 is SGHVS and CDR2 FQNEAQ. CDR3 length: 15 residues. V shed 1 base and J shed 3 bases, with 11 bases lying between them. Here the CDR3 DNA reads TGTGCCAGCAGCTTAGTTTCGACAGCAACAGATACGCAGTATTTT. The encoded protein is CASSLVSTATDTQYF.

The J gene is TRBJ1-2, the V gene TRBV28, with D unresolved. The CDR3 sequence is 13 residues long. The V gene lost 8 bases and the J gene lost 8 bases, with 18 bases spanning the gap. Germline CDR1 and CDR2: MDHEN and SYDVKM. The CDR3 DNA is TGTGCCAGCGGATTTACCGGGCCTCACGGCTACACCTTC. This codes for CASGFTGPHGYTF.

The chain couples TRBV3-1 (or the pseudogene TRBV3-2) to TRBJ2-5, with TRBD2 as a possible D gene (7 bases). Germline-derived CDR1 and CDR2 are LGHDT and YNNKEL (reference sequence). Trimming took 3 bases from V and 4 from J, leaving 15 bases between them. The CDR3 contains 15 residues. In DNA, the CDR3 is TGTGCCAGCAGCCACTCCCGAGGGGGGGGAGAGACCCAGTACTTC. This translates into CASSHSRGGGETQYF.

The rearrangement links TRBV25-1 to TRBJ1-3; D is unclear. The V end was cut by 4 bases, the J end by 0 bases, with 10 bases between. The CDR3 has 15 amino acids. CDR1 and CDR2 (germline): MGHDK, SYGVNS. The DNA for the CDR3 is TGTGCCAGCAGTGTTGGGAGATCCTCTGGAAACACCATATATTTT. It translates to CASSVGRSSGNTIYF.

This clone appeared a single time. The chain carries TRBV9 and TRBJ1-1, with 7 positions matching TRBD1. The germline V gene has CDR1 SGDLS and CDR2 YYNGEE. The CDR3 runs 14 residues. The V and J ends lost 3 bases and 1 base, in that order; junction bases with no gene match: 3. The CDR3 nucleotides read TGTGCCAGCAGCGGGACAGGAAAGAACACTGAAGCTTTCTTT. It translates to CASSGTGKNTEAFF.

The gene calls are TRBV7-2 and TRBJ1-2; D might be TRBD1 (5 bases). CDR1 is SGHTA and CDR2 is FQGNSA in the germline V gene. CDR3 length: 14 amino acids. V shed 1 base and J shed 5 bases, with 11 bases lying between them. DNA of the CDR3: TGTGCCAGCAGCTTAGTGCAGGGCGGGTATGGCTACACCTTC. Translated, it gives CASSLVQGGYGYTF.

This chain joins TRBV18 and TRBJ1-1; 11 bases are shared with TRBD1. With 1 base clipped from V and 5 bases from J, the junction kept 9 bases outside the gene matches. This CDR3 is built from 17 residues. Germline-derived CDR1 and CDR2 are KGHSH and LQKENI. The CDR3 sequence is CASSPRGQGASLTEAFF. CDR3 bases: TGTGCCAGCTCACCACGTGGACAGGGGGCATCTTTGACTGAAGCTTTCTTT.

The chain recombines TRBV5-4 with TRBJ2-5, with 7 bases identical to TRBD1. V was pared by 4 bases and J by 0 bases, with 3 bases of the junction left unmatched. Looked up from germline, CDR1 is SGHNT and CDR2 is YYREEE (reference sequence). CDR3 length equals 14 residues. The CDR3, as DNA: TGTGCCAGCAGCCCTGGGACAGACCAAGAGACCCAGTACTTC. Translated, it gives CASSPGTDQETQYF.

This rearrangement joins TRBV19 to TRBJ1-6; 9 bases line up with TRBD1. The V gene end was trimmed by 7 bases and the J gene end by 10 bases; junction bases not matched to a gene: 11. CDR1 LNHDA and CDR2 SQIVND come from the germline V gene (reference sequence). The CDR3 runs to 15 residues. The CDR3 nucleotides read TGTGCCAGTACCCCGGGACAGGGCTGGGAGTCACCCCTCCACTTT. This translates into CASTPGQGWESPLHF.

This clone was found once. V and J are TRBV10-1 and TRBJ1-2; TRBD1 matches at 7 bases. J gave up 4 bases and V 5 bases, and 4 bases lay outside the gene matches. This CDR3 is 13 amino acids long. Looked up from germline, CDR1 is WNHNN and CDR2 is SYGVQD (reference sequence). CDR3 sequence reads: CASSLTGSYGYTF. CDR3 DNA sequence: TGCGCCAGCAGTTTGACAGGGAGCTATGGCTACACCTTC.

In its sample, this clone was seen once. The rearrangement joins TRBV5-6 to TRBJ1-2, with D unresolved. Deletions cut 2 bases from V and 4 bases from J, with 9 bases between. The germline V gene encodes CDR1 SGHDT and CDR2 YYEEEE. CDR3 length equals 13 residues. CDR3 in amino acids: CASSFGLSYGYTF. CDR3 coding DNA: TGTGCCAGCAGCTTTGGTCTCAGCTATGGCTACACCTTC.

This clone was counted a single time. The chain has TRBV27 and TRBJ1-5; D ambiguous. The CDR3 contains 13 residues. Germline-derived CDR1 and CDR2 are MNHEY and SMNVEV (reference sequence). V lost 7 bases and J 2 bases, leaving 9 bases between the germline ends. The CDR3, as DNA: TGTGCCAGCAAGGAGCCGGGCAATCAGCCCCAGCATTTT. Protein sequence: CASKEPGNQPQHF.

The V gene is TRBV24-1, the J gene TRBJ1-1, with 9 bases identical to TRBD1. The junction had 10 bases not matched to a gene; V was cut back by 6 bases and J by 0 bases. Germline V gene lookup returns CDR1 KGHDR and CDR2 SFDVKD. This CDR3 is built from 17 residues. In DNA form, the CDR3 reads TGTGCCACCAGTCTACTGACAGGGGGACCTTTGAACACTGAAGCTTTCTTT. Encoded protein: CATSLLTGGPLNTEAFF.

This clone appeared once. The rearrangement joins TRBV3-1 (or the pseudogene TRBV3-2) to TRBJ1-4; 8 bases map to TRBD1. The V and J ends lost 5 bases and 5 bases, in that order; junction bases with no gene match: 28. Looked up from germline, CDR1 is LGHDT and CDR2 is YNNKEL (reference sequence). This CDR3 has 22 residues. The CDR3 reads CASSAKRRNGQGPFSENEKLFF. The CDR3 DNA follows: TGTGCCAGCAGCGCCAAGAGGAGAAACGGACAGGGACCATTCTCTGAGAATGAAAAACTGTTTTTT.

For the CDR3, the DNA is TGTGCCAGCAGCGTATCGGGGGAGCCAGAGACCCAGTACTTC. It specifies CASSVSGEPETQYF. The chain recombines TRBV9 with TRBJ2-5, with D possibly being TRBD2 (6 bases). Germline CDR1 SGDLS, CDR2 YYNGEE. The CDR3 has 14 amino acids. The ends were cut back, 1 base at V and 4 bases at J, with 11 bases in the middle.

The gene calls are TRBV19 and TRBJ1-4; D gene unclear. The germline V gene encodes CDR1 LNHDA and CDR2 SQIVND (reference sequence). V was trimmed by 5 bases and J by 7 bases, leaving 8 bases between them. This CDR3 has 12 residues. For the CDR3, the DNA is TGTGCCAGTAGTCGAACGCCTGAAAAACTGTTTTTT. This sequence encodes CASSRTPEKLFF. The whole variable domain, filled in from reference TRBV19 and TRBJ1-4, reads DGGITQSPKYLFRKEGQNVTLSCEQNLNHDAMYWYRQDPGQGLRLIYYSQIVNDFQKGDIAEGYSVSREKKESFPLTVTSAQKNPTAFYLCASSRTPEKLFFGSGTQLSVL.

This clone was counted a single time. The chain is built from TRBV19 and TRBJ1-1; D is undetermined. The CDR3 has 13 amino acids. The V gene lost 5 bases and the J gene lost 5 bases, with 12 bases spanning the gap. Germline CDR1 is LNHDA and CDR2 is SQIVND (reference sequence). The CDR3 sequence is CASSDTEETEAFF. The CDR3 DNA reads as TGTGCCAGTAGTGATACAGAGGAGACTGAAGCTTTCTTT.

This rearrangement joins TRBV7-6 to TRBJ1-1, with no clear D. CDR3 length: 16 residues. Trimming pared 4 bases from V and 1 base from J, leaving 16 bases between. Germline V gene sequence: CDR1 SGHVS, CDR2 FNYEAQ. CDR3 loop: CASSSPRVGENTEAFF. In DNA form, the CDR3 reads TGTGCCAGCAGCTCCCCGCGGGTGGGCGAGAACACTGAAGCTTTCTTT. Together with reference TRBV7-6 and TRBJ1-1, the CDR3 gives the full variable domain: GAGVSQSPRYKVTKRGQDVALRCDPISGHVSLYWYRQALGQGPEFLTYFNYEAQQDKSGLPNDRFSAERPEGSISTLTIQRTEQRDSAMYRCASSSPRVGENTEAFFGQGTRLTVV.